The entry below describes one TCR beta chain. It lacks a known antigen. No much larger clonotype is one base removed from it; base qualities were not supplied. CDR3 length: 15 amino acids, cysteine to phenylalanine. Left in the record is the CDR3 DNA by itself, 45 bases read in frame from the first base. The germline V gene supplies CDR1 SGHTA and CDR2 FQGNSA. Trimming accounts for 6 bases at V and 8 bases at J, while the number of junction bases matched to no gene is 8. This specimen comes from a study of blood T cell repertoires in COVID-19 (dated by TCRdb to the early 2020s). A note on the overall study: Recovered participants in ImmuneRACE Cohort 3 were defined by two consecutive negative NP/OP PCR tests, clearance by a healthcare professional, or resolution of symptoms. Collaborator samples came from the United States, Italy and Spain and covered acute and convalescent phases of COVID-19. The material from the prospective study consisted of cDNA or gDNA derived from T cells, B-cell-depleted T cells, or PBMCs. Deeply sampled blood TCRbeta repertoires from subjects exposed to, actively infected with, or recovered from COVID-19 were included in the dataset. The repertoires were released in a freely available public database meant as a resource for research on the immune response to SARS-CoV-2. Samples came from the ongoing ImmuneRACE study (first 160 participants) plus 1,254 subjects from 6 global collaborators. Nearly every sample came with metadata listing a de-identified subject ID, COVID-19 status, age in years and sex. HLA class I and class II types, where available, came from metadata supplied by the sample provider rather than from assay-based typing. Overall results and qualifications from the work: The amount of clinical and demographic metadata varied by source and participant and was provided uncurated.

TCRbeta CDR3 regions were amplified from genomic DNA by means of the immunoSEQ Assay, a bias-controlled multiplex PCR. The paper's processing steps were these. The number of nucleated cells in each sample was estimated by amplification of reference gene primers within the assay. To quantify the absolute abundance of each unique TCRbeta CDR3 rearrangement, sequence reads were collapsed and filtered. For each sample, productive Simpson clonality was calculated by taking the square root of Simpson's diversity index across productive rearrangements. TCRdb carries this immuneACCESS record with in-frame sequences only. Its versions omit some clonotypes, under half of them owing to an unresolved V gene in the studies checked, with the rest unexplained. The V and J calls and clone size were taken over from that table, and D and trimming were inferred from the DNA. For this sample there are fewer than 250,000 clones; around 86% appear just once. The ten largest clones represent 5.5% to 8.5% of the sample.

Participants in the prospective study were enrolled through a virtual design, were aged roughly 18 to 100 years, and lived in roughly 25 United States geographic areas. In the prospective study, participants were assigned to cohorts based on the clinical history participants reported in a screening survey and a study questionnaire. Mobile phlebotomists in the prospective study collected whole blood, serum and a nasopharyngeal or oropharyngeal swab from every participant. Participants in the prospective study had the option to provide additional blood draws and questionnaires over a roughly 2-month period. Prospective study blood samples were shipped either frozen or at room temperature before DNA extraction.

Recombination joined TRBV7-2 with TRBJ2-1; TRBD2 matches 12 bases in the middle. This clonotype originated in a man aged 25 to 45 in a cohort exposed to, infected with or recovered from COVID-19 (not recorded which). Sequenced: PBMCs or T cells enriched from blood (not recorded which). The encoded CDR3 is CASSPGLAGRYEQFF. The sequenced DNA is TGTGCCAGCAGTCCCGGACTAGCGGGAAGATATGAGCAGTTCTTC.